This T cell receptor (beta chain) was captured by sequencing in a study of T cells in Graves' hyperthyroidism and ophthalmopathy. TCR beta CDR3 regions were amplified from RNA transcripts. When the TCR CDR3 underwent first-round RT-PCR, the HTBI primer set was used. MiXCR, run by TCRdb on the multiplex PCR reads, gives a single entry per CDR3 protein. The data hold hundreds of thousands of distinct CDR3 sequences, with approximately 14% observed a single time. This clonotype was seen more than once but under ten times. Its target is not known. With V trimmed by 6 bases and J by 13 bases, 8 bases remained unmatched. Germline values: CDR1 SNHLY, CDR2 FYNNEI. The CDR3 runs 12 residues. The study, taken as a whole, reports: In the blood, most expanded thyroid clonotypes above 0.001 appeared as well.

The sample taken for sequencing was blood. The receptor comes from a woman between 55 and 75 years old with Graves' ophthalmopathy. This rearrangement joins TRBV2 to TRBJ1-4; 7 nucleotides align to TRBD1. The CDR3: CASRGAGGVLFF. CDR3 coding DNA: TGTGCCAGCAGGGGCGCAGGGGGGGTACTGTTTTTT.